These T cell receptor beta chains were read from a single sample in a study of CD8 T cells in ankylosing spondylitis. MiXCR was run by TCRdb on the 5' RACE reads, yielding one entry per CDR3 protein. Of 500,000 to 550,000 distinct CDR3 sequences listed, roughly 13% were seen once; the top ten hold around 7%. Sequencing was done on a sample of blood, either unsorted or a sorted T cell fraction (not recorded which). All receptors derive from a male donor with ankylosing spondylitis. The CDR3 runs from the conserved cysteine through the conserved F or W. D genes are given only for firm matches. Clone size is given for some rows only: seen once, a few or many times, or a class if the clone is expanded.

size	D	V	J	DNA	CDR3
-	TRBD2	TRBV11-2	TRBJ2-1	TGTGCCAGCGCTGGGGAGCGGGAGATTCACAATGAGCAGTTCTTC	CASAGEREIHNEQFF
many	-	TRBV4-2	TRBJ2-1	TGTGCCAGCAGCCAAGATCTCAATGAGCAGTTCTTC	CASSQDLNEQFF
-	-	TRBV2	TRBJ1-2	TGTGCCAGCAGCCTAGGGCACCCCACTAACTATGGCTACACCTTC	CASSLGHPTNYGYTF
-	TRBD2	TRBV11-2	TRBJ2-7	TGTGCCAGCAGCCAGGGGACTAGCGCCTTCTACGAGCAGTACTTC	CASSQGTSAFYEQYF
many	-	TRBV5-1	TRBJ2-2	TGCGCCAGCAGCTTGATACAGAGGAACACCGGGGAGCTGTTTTTT	CASSLIQRNTGELFF
few	-	TRBV12-3/TRBV12-4	TRBJ2-1	TGTGCCAGCAGTTCTAGGGGGTCCGTAGGCAATGAGCAGTTCTTC	CASSSRGSVGNEQFF
-	TRBD2	TRBV20-1	TRBJ2-2	TGCAGTGCTATTAGCGGGAGATACACCGGGGAGCTGTTTTTT	CSAISGRYTGELFF
few	-	TRBV9	TRBJ2-2	TGTGCCAGCAGCGTAGTTGAAAGGGTGGCCACCGGGGAGCTGTTTTTT	CASSVVERVATGELFF
few	TRBD2	TRBV9	TRBJ2-3	TGTGCCAGCAGGGCCCGAGGGAGCGGGGCCACAGATACGCAGTATTTT	CASRARGSGATDTQYF
few	TRBD2	TRBV12-3/TRBV12-4	TRBJ2-1	TGTGCCAGCAGTAATAGCGGGAATAAAGCCTACAATGAGCAGTTCTTC	CASSNSGNKAYNEQFF
many	-	TRBV20-1	TRBJ1-5	TGCAGTGCTAGAGATCCGAGGCAGGGTGGCGGCAATCAGCCCCAGCATTTT	CSARDPRQGGGNQPQHF
-	TRBD1	TRBV12-3/TRBV12-4	TRBJ1-4	TGTGCCAGCAGCCTCACCCCGGGACAGGGGAATGAAAAACTGTTTTTT	CASSLTPGQGNEKLFF
few	-	TRBV3-1	TRBJ1-3	TGTGCCAGCAGCCAAGGATTGGGGGAACCCGGAAACACCATATATTTT	CASSQGLGEPGNTIYF
few	TRBD1	TRBV12-3/TRBV12-4	TRBJ1-2	TGTGCCAGCACCACGGACAGGTTCTATGGCTACACCTTC	CASTTDRFYGYTF
few	-	TRBV7-9	TRBJ2-5	TGTGCCAGCAGCTTAGGCTCCCTCTTGATCGAGACCCAGTACTTC	CASSLGSLLIETQYF
-	TRBD2	TRBV27	TRBJ2-1	TGTGCCAGCAGCCTCCGGGGGACTAGTCGTATTGAGCAGTTCTTC	CASSLRGTSRIEQFF
-	-	TRBV27	TRBJ1-5	TGTGCCAGCAGTTTAGGGCGGCAGTTCAATCAGCCCCAGCATTTT	CASSLGRQFNQPQHF
few	-	TRBV24-1	TRBJ1-2	TGTGCCACCAGTGATTTGCCGGGAAACGGCTACACCTTC	CATSDLPGNGYTF
few	-	TRBV20-1	TRBJ2-2	TGCAGTGCTTTCCGGACAGACCCCACTCTGAACACCGGGGAGCTGTTTTTT	CSAFRTDPTLNTGELFF
-	-	TRBV20-1	TRBJ2-3	TGCAGTGCTGCCCCGGGGACGACAGATACGCAGTATTTT	CSAAPGTTDTQYF
few	-	TRBV11-3	TRBJ1-1	TGTGCCAGCAGCGCGAACGCTGAAGCTTTCTTT	CASSANAEAFF
-	-	TRBV7-9	TRBJ2-2	TGTGCCAGCAGCTTGGCACAGGGGACTAACACCGGGGAGCTGTTTTTT	CASSLAQGTNTGELFF
-	TRBD2	TRBV2	TRBJ2-2	TGTGCCAGCGGGGGGGAGTCTGACACCGGGGAGCTGTTTTTT	CASGGESDTGELFF
few	-	TRBV7-9	TRBJ1-5	TGTGCCAGCAGCTTAGGCCTGGGGAACAATCAGCCCCAGCATTTT	CASSLGLGNNQPQHF
few	TRBD1	TRBV6-5	TRBJ1-2	TGTGCCAGCAGTTACGACAGGGGTGAGAGTGGCTACACCTTC	CASSYDRGESGYTF
-	TRBD1	TRBV12-3/TRBV12-4	TRBJ1-1	TGTGCCAGCAGAGACAGGGGGACGATTGAAGCTTTCTTT	CASRDRGTIEAFF
-	TRBD1	TRBV7-9	TRBJ2-5	TGTGCCAGCACCGTGGGACAGGGGTTTGGAGAGACCCAGTACTTC	CASTVGQGFGETQYF
-	-	TRBV7-9	TRBJ2-1	TGTGCCAGCAGCCCATCGAACGGGGGTTACAATGAGCAGTTCTTC	CASSPSNGGYNEQFF
few	TRBD1	TRBV12-3/TRBV12-4	TRBJ1-2	TGTGCCAGCAGTTTACCCCCGGGACAGGGGGCGTCTGGCTACACCTTC	CASSLPPGQGASGYTF
many	TRBD2	TRBV29-1	TRBJ2-3	TGCAGCGTTGATAGCGGGAGCCGGGATACGCAGTATTTT	CSVDSGSRDTQYF